This TCR beta chain was found in a study of blood T cell repertoires in COVID-19. Background on the study: The origin of the acute and convalescent COVID-19 samples was the United States, Italy and Spain. The cDNA or gDNA used as material had been derived from T cells, B-cell-depleted T cells, or PBMCs.

Per the authors' pipeline: Estimation of nucleated cell counts relied on the amplification of reference gene primers. Profiled with immunoSEQ multiplex PCR; TCRdb holds only in-frame clones, not every one. The V and J calls and clone size were taken over from that table, and D and trimming were inferred from the DNA. The sample lists 250,000 to 400,000 clones; about nine tenths were seen once. This CDR3 is built from 14 residues. Germline V gene data show CDR1 as LNHDA and CDR2 as SQIVND (reference sequence). This chain connects TRBV19 to TRBJ1-3; 7 bases are shared with TRBD1. Sequencing used peripheral blood. This clonotype originated in a man aged 50 or older with active or convalescent COVID-19. This CDR3 is CGTTGPFSGNTIYF. Written as DNA, the CDR3 is TGTGGGACGACAGGGCCCTTCTCTGGAAACACCATATATTTT. Drawing the rest from reference TRBV19 and TRBJ1-3, the complete variable domain is DGGITQSPKYLFRKEGQNVTLSCEQNLNHDAMYWYRQDPGQGLRLIYYSQIVNDFQKGDIAEGYSVSREKKESFPLTVTSAQKNPTAFYLCGTTGPFSGNTIYFGEGSWLTVV.